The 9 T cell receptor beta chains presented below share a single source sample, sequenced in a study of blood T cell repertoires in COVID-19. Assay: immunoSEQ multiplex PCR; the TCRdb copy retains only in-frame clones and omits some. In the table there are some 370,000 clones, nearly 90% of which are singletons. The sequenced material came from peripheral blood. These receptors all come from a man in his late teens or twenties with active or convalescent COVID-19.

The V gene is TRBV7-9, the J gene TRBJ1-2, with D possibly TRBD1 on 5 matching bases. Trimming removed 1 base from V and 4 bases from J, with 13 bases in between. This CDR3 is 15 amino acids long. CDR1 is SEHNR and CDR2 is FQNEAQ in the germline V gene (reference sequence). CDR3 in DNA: TGTGCCAGCAGCTTAGAATATGGGGGGATCTATGGCTACACCTTC. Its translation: CASSLEYGGIYGYTF. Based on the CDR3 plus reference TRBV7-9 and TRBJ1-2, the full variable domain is DTGVSQNPRHKITKRGQNVTFRCDPISEHNRLYWYRQTLGQGPEFLTYFQNEAQLEKSRLLSDRFSAERPKGSFSTLEIQRTEQGDSAMYLCASSLEYGGIYGYTFGSGTRLTVV.

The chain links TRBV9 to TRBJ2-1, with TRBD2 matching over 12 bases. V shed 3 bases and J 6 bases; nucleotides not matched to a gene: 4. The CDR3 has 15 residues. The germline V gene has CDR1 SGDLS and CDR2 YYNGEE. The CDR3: CASSASGGGINEQFF. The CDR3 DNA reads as TGTGCCAGCAGCGCTAGCGGGGGGGGAATCAATGAGCAGTTCTTC.

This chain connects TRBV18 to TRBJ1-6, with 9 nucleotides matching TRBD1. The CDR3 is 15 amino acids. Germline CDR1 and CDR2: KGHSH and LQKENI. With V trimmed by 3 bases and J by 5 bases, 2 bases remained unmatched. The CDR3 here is CASSPRTGDNSPLHF. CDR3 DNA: TGTGCCAGCTCACCGAGGACAGGGGATAATTCACCCCTCCACTTT.

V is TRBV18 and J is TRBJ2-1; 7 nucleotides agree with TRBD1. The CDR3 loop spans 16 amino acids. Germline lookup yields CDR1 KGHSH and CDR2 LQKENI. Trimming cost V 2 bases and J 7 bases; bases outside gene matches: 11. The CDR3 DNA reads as TGTGCCAGCTCACCAAGTACGGCAGGGGGTGGGAATGAGCAGTTCTTC. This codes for CASSPSTAGGGNEQFF.

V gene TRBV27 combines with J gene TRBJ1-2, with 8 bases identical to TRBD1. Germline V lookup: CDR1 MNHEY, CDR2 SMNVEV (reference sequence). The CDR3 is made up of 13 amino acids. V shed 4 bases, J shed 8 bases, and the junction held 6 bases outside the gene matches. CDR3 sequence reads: CASSSGGAGGYTF. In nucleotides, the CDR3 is TGTGCCAGCAGTTCAGGGGGCGCCGGGGGCTACACCTTC.

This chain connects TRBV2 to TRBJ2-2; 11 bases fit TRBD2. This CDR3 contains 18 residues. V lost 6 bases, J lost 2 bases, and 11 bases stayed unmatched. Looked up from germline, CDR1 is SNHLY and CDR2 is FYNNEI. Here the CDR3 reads CASRPGASGRTNTGELFF. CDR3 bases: TGTGCCAGCAGACCCGGGGCTAGCGGGAGGACTAACACCGGGGAGCTGTTTTTT.

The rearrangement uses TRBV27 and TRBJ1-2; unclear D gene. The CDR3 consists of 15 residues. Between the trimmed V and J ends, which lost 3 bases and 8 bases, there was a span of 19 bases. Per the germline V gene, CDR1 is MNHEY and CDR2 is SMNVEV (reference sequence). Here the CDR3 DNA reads TGTGCCAGCAGTTTGAGGCTTCCATGGATTCAGGGCTACACCTTC. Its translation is CASSLRLPWIQGYTF.

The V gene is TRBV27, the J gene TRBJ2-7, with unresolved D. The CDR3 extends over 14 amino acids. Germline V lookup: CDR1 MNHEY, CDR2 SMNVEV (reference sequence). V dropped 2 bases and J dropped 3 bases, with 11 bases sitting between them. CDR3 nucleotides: TGTGCCAGCAGTTTAGATAGCAGAAACTACGAGCAGTACTTC. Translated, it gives CASSLDSRNYEQYF.

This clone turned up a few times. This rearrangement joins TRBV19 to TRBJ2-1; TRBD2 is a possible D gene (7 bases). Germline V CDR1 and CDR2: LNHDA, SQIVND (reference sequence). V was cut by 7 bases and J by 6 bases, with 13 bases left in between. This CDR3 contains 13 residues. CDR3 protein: CASNTGGLNEQFF. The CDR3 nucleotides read TGTGCCAGTAATACGGGGGGCCTCAATGAGCAGTTCTTC.